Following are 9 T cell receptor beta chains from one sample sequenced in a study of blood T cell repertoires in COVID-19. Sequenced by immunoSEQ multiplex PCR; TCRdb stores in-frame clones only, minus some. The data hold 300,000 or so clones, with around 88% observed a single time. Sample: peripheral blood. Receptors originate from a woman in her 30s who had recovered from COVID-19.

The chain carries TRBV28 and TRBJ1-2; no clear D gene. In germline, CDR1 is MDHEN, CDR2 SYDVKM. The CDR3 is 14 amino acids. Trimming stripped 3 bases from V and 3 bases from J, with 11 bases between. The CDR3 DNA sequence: TGTGCCAGCAGTTTCCCGATGGGAGACTATGGCTACACCTTC. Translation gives CASSFPMGDYGYTF.

The CDR3 reads CASSLGAGRTNNEQFF. The DNA of the CDR3 is TGTGCCAGCAGCTTAGGAGCGGGGCGAACAAACAATGAGCAGTTCTTC. V and J are TRBV7-3 and TRBJ2-1; TRBD2 matches at 7 bases. Germline V lookup: CDR1 SGHTA, CDR2 FQGTGA. The ends lost 2 bases at V and 5 bases at J; junction bases unmatched: 9. The CDR3 has 16 amino acids.

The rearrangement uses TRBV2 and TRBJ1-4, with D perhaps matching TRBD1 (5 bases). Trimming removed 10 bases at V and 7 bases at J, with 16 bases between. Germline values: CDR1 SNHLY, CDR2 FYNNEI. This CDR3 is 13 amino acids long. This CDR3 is CATNGGFGEKLFF. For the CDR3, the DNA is TGTGCCACCAATGGGGGGTTTGGTGAAAAACTGTTTTTT.

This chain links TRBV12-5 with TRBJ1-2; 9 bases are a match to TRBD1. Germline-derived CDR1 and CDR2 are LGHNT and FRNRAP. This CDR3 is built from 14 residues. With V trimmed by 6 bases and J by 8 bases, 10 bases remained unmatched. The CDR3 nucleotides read TGTGCTAGTGGCCCGAACAGGGGGCGTGGGGGCTACACCTTC. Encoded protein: CASGPNRGRGGYTF.

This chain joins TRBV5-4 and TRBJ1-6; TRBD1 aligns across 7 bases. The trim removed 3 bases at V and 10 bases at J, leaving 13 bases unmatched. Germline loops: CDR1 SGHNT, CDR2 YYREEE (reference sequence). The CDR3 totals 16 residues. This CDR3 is CASSSPRDSPASPLHF. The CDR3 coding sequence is TGTGCCAGCAGCTCGCCTCGGGACAGTCCTGCCTCACCCCTCCACTTT.

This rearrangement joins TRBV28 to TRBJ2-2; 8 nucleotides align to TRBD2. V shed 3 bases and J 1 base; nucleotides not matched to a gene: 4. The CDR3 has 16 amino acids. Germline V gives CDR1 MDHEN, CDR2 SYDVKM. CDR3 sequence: CASSFGGARNTGELFF. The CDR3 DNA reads TGTGCCAGCAGTTTCGGGGGGGCAAGGAACACCGGGGAGCTGTTTTTT.

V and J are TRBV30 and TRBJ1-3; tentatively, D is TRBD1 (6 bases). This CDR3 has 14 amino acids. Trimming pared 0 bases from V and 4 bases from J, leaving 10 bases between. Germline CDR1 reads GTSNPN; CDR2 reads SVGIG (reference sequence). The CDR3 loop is CAWSVAGVGNTIYF. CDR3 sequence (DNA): TGTGCCTGGAGTGTAGCAGGGGTGGGAAACACCATATATTTT. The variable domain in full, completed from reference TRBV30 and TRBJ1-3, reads SQTIHQWPATLVQPVGSPLSLECTVEGTSNPNLYWYRQAAGRGLQLLFYSVGIGQISSEVPQNLSASRPQDRQFILSSKKLLLSDSGFYLCAWSVAGVGNTIYFGEGSWLTVV.

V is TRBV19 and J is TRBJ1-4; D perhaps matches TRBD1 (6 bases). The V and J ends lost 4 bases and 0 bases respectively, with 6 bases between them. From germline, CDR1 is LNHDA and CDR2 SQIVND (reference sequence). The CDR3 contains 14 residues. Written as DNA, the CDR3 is TGTGCCAGTAGTAGGACAGCAACTAATGAAAAACTGTTTTTT. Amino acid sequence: CASSRTATNEKLFF.

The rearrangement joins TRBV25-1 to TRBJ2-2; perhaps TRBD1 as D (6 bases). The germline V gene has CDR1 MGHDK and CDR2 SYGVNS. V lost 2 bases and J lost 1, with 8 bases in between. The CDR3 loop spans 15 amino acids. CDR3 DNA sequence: TGTGCCAGCAGTGAAGCACAGGGGAACACCGGGGAGCTGTTTTTT. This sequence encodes CASSEAQGNTGELFF.